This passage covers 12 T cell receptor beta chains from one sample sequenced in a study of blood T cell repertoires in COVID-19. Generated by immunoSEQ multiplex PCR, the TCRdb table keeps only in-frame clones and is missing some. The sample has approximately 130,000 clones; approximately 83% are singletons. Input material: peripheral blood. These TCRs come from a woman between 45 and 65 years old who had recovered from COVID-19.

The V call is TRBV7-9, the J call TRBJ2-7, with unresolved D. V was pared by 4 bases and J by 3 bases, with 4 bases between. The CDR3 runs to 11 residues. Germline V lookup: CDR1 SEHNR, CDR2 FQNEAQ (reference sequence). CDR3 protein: CASSYLYEQYF. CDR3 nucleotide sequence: TGTGCCAGCAGCTATCTCTACGAGCAGTACTTC.

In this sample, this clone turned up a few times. CDR3 residues: CASSLTGSMGSGNYGYTF. Here the CDR3 DNA reads TGTGCCAGCAGCTTAACGGGGAGTATGGGGAGTGGGAACTATGGCTACACCTTC. This chain uses TRBV7-3 with TRBJ1-2; D not resolved. Germline CDR1 SGHTA, CDR2 FQGTGA. The CDR3 consists of 18 residues. Trimming stripped 0 bases from V and 2 bases from J, with 19 bases between.

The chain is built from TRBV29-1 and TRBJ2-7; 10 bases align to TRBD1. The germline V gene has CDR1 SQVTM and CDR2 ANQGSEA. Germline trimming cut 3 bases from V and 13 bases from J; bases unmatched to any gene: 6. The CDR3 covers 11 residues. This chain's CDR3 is CSVETGTGAYF. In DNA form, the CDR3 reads TGCAGCGTTGAGACCGGGACAGGGGCTTACTTC.

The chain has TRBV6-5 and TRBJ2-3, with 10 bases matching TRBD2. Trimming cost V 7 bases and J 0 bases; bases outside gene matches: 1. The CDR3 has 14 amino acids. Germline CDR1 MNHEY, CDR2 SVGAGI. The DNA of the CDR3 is TGTGCCAGCACTAGCGGGGGTAGCACAGATACGCAGTATTTT. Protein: CASTSGGSTDTQYF.

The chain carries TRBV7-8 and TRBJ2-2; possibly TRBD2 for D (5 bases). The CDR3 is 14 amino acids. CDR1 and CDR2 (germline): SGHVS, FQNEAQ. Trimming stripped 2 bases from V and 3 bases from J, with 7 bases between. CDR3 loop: CASSLFGDTGELFF. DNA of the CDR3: TGTGCCAGCAGCTTATTCGGGGACACCGGGGAGCTGTTTTTT.

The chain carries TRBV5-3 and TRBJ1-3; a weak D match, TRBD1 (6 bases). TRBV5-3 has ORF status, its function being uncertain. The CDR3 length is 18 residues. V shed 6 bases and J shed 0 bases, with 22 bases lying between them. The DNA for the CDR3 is TGTGCCAGAACCGAAACTAGGACAGTTTCGAGCTCTGGAAACACCATATATTTT. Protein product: CARTETRTVSSSGNTIYF.

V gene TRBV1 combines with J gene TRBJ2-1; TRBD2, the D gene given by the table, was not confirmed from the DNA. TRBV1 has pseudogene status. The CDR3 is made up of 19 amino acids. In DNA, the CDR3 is TGCACCAGCAGCCAAGATCTCTGGGAGGGACATCCCTACTACAATGAGCAGTTCTTC. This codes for CTSSQDLWEGHPYYNEQFF.

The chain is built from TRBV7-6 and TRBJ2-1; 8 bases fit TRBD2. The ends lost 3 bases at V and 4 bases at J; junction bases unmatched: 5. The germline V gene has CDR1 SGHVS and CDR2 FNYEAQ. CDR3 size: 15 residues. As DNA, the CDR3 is TGTGCCAGCAGCTTTACGGGAGGGCCTTACAATGAGCAGTTCTTC. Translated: CASSFTGGPYNEQFF.

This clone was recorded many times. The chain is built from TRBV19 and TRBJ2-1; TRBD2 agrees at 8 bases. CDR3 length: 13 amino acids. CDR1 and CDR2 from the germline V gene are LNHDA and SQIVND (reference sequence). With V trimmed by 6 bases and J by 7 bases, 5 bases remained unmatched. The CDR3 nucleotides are TGTGCCAGTAGGGGACTAGAAAGGAATGAGCAGTTCTTC. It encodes CASRGLERNEQFF.

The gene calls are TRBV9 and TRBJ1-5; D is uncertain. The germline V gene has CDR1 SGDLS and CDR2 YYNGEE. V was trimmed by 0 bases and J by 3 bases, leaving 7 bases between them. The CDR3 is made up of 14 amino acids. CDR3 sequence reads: CASSVAPVNQPQHF. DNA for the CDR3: TGTGCCAGCAGCGTAGCGCCAGTCAATCAGCCCCAGCATTTT.

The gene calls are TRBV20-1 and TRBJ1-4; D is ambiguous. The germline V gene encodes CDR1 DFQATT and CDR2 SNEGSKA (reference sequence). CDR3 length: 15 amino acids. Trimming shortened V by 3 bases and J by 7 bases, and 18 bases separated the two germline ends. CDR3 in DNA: TGCAGTGCTAGTGTGGTACGCGGAGGGTCTGAAAAACTGTTTTTT. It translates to CSASVVRGGSEKLFF.

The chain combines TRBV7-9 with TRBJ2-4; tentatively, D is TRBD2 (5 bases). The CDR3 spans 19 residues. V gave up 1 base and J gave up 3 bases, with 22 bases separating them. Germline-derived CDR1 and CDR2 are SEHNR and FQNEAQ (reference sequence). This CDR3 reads CASSLGEGLHNLGKNIQYF. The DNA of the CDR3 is TGTGCCAGCAGCTTAGGAGAGGGCCTACACAATCTGGGCAAAAACATTCAGTACTTC.